Listed below are T cell receptor beta chains from one sample, sequenced in a study of blood T cell repertoires in COVID-19. The data were produced by immunoSEQ multiplex PCR, yet TCRdb's version contains in-frame clones alone and is incomplete. The sample contains nearly 80,000 clones, 80% to 85% of which appear only once. The sample was peripheral blood. The receptors were sampled from a man aged 50 or older with acute or convalescent COVID-19. CDR3s include the opening cysteine and the closing phenylalanine or tryptophan. Fields, in order: D gene, clone size, J gene, V gene, CDR3 DNA, CDR3 protein. D genes are given only for firm matches. Not all rows give a size; the values are once, few, many and, for expanded clones, a class.

-	-	TRBJ2-5	TRBV2	TGTGCCAGCACAGGAACAGGGTCGGGAGAGACCCAGTACTTC	CASTGTGSGETQYF
-	-	TRBJ2-1	TRBV2	TGTGCCAGCAGTGGCACCCGAACAACCTACAATGAGCAGTTCTTC	CASSGTRTTYNEQFF
-	-	TRBJ2-7	TRBV6-6	TGTGCCAGCAGTCCCGACTTGACCTACGAGCAGTACTTC	CASSPDLTYEQYF
TRBD2	-	TRBJ2-7	TRBV5-4	TGTGCCAGCAGCTTGCCGCGACTAGCGGGATCCTACGAGCAGTACTTC	CASSLPRLAGSYEQYF
-	-	TRBJ1-4	TRBV5-1	TGCGCCAGCAGCTTGGAGCAGGCAACTAATGAAAAACTGTTTTTT	CASSLEQATNEKLFF
TRBD1	once	TRBJ2-4	TRBV6-1	TGTGCCAGCAGTGAAGTCGGGACAGGGGACACCATAGCCAAAAACATTCAGTACTTC	CASSEVGTGDTIAKNIQYF
-	-	TRBJ2-1	TRBV11-2	TGTGCCAGCAGCCATAATGAGAGGAATGAGCAGTTCTTC	CASSHNERNEQFF
TRBD1	few	TRBJ2-7	TRBV7-9	TGTGCCACCTCGGTCGGGACAGGACTTCCCGAGCAGTACTTC	CATSVGTGLPEQYF
TRBD1	-	TRBJ1-4	TRBV25-1	TGTGCCAGCGGACAGGCAACTAATGAAAAACTGTTTTTT	CASGQATNEKLFF
-	once	TRBJ1-4	TRBV19	TGTGCCAGTAGTAGGAATGGCAGGAATGAAAAACTGTTTTTT	CASSRNGRNEKLFF
TRBD2	-	TRBJ2-1	TRBV19	TGTGCCAGTGGGACTAGCGGGAGCTCCTACAATGAGCAGTTCTTC	CASGTSGSSYNEQFF
TRBD1	-	TRBJ2-5	TRBV19	TGTGCCTCAAGAAGGGACAGGGGTGAGACCCAGTACTTC	CASRRDRGETQYF
-	-	TRBJ2-5	TRBV3-1/TRBV3-2	TGTGCCAGCAGCCAAGATAATTACCAAGAGACCCAGTACTTC	CASSQDNYQETQYF
TRBD1	-	TRBJ2-1	TRBV19	TGTGCCAGTAAACACAGGGGGCTAGCGAAGGGGTCCAGCTCCTACAATGAGCAGTTCTTC	CASKHRGLAKGSSSYNEQFF
TRBD2	-	TRBJ2-7	TRBV18	TGTGCCAGCTCACCACCGGGGCAAGGGCGGGGGGCCCTCTCCTACGAGCAGTACTTC	CASSPPGQGRGALSYEQYF
TRBD1	medium-sized	TRBJ2-2	TRBV15	TGTGCCACCAGTTGGACAGGGGGCATTGACACCGGGGAGCTGTTTTTT	CATSWTGGIDTGELFF
TRBD1	few	TRBJ1-2	TRBV18	TGTGCCAGCTCACCAAAAACGCGACAGGGGGCCTATGGCTACACCTTC	CASSPKTRQGAYGYTF
TRBD2	-	TRBJ2-7	TRBV6-5	TGTGCCAGCAGTTACTCGGCTAGCGGGATCTCCTACGAGCAGTACTTC	CASSYSASGISYEQYF
TRBD1	once	TRBJ1-2	TRBV7-2	TGTGCCAGCAGCCCGGACAGGAACTATGGCTACACCTTC	CASSPDRNYGYTF
-	-	TRBJ1-1	TRBV3-1/TRBV3-2	TGTGCCAGCAGCCACGGGAACACTGAAGCTTTCTTT	CASSHGNTEAFF
-	-	TRBJ2-1	TRBV5-6	TGTGCCAGCAGTTTATTTTCGAGGCCTAGGAGGAATGAGCAGTTCTTC	CASSLFSRPRRNEQFF
-	-	TRBJ1-2	TRBV5-1	TGCGCCAGCAGCCCGATCACGGGGGTGAAATTAAATGGCTACACCTTC	CASSPITGVKLNGYTF
TRBD1	-	TRBJ2-2	TRBV3-1/TRBV3-2	TGTGCCAGCAGCCAAAGGACAGGGGTTTTCACCGGGGAGCTGTTTTTT	CASSQRTGVFTGELFF
-	few	TRBJ1-1	TRBV4-1	TGCGCCAGCGGGCGACCCAGAGCGAACACTGAAGCTTTCTTT	CASGRPRANTEAFF
-	-	TRBJ1-2	TRBV7-2	TGTGCCAGCAGCGCCAACAGGGCTTATGGCTACACCTTC	CASSANRAYGYTF
-	-	TRBJ2-3	TRBV5-8	TGTGCCAGCAGGCAGGGCCTCCCTAGCACAGATACGCAGTATTTT	CASRQGLPSTDTQYF
-	-	TRBJ2-1	TRBV20-1	TGCAGTGCTACCATCTACAATGAGCAGTTCTTC	CSATIYNEQFF
-	-	TRBJ1-5	TRBV7-8	TGTGCCAGCAGCCTGGACCCGGGGGGCAATCAGCCCCAGCATTTT	CASSLDPGGNQPQHF
-	-	TRBJ2-1	TRBV7-6	TGTGCCAGCAGAGAACTAGGCAATGAGCAGTTCTTC	CASRELGNEQFF
-	-	TRBJ1-2	TRBV9	TGTGCCAGCAGCGTTAGCGAAGGGATCTATGGCTACACCTTC	CASSVSEGIYGYTF
-	-	TRBJ1-1	TRBV5-1	TGCGCCAGCAGCTTACGGGAGAACACTGAAGCTTTCTTT	CASSLRENTEAFF
-	few	TRBJ1-2	TRBV7-2	TGTGCCAGCAGCTTTACCAGGGTGGTTTTGAGCTATGGCTACACCTTC	CASSFTRVVLSYGYTF
TRBD1	-	TRBJ2-2	TRBV9	TGTGCCAGCAGCCGACAGGGCATTGACACCGGGGAGCTGTTTTTT	CASSRQGIDTGELFF
-	-	TRBJ1-2	TRBV19	TGTGCCAGTATCGACCTAGCTAACTATGGCTACACCTTC	CASIDLANYGYTF
-	-	TRBJ1-4	TRBV6-2/TRBV6-3	TGTGCCAGCAGTTACCTCGGGGGAAATGAAAAACTGTTTTTT	CASSYLGGNEKLFF
-	-	TRBJ1-1	TRBV18	TGTGCCAGCTCACCCTTTCAGGAAATGAACACTGAAGCTTTCTTT	CASSPFQEMNTEAFF
TRBD1	-	TRBJ1-5	TRBV6-4	TGTGCCAGCAGTGATGACAGGGAGGGCAATCAGCCCCAGCATTTT	CASSDDREGNQPQHF
TRBD1	-	TRBJ1-2	TRBV29-1	TGCAGCGTCCGGACAGGACTAAGCGGCTACACCTTC	CSVRTGLSGYTF
TRBD2	few	TRBJ2-1	TRBV9	TGTGCCAGCAGCCTAATAGCGGGAGGCTATTTAAATGAGCAGTTCTTC	CASSLIAGGYLNEQFF
TRBD2	-	TRBJ2-2	TRBV5-1	TGCGCCAGCAGCCCGGGACTAGCGGGAGGGCCCGTCGGGGAGCTGTTTTTT	CASSPGLAGGPVGELFF
-	-	TRBJ2-7	TRBV1	TGCACCAGCAGCCAAGATCCGGTTGTGGGCCCCTTAACCGAGATTTACGAGCAGTACTTC	CTSSQDPVVGPLTEIYEQYF
-	-	TRBJ2-7	TRBV7-2	TGTGCCAGCAGCTTAGGCAGCGGTAGCTCCTACGAGCAGTACTTC	CASSLGSGSSYEQYF
-	-	TRBJ1-5	TRBV6-2/TRBV6-3	TGTGCCAGCAGTTACCAGGGATATAGCAATCAGCCCCAGCATTTT	CASSYQGYSNQPQHF
TRBD1	-	TRBJ2-1	TRBV9	TGTGCCAGCAGCGTAGCAGGGACAGGGGGGTACAATGAGCAGTTCTTC	CASSVAGTGGYNEQFF
TRBD1	-	TRBJ1-5	TRBV5-1	TGCGCCAGCAGCCCAGGACAGGGCACTCAGCCCCAGCATTTT	CASSPGQGTQPQHF